These 10 T cell receptor beta chains originate from one sample sequenced in a study of T-cell reconstitution after alpha-beta-depleted transplantation in children. The authors prepared the TCRbeta library with unique molecular identifiers. TCRdb ran MiXCR on the PCR reads and lists one entry per CDR3 protein. Of roughly 500,000 distinct CDR3 sequences in the sample, approximately 29% were seen once. This specimen consisted of PBMCs from the stem cell graft donor, obtained from the stem cell graft. These receptors all stem from a human donor who donated a stem cell graft to a child with aplastic anemia.

This chain joins TRBV7-9 and TRBJ2-3; 7 nucleotides line up with TRBD2. V gave up 0 bases and J gave up 6 bases; unmatched junction bases: 6. The CDR3 contains 15 residues. Per the germline V gene, CDR1 is SEHNR and CDR2 is FQNEAQ (reference sequence). CDR3 region: CASSLAAGALDTQYF. In DNA, the CDR3 is TGTGCCAGCAGCTTAGCGGCGGGAGCTTTGGATACGCAGTATTTT. Using reference TRBV7-9 and TRBJ2-3 for the parts outside the CDR3, the full variable domain is DTGVSQNPRHKITKRGQNVTFRCDPISEHNRLYWYRQTLGQGPEFLTYFQNEAQLEKSRLLSDRFSAERPKGSFSTLEIQRTEQGDSAMYLCASSLAAGALDTQYFGPGTRLTVL.

The chain joins TRBV30 to TRBJ1-1; the D gene is possibly TRBD1 (5 bases). Germline V CDR1 and CDR2: GTSNPN, SVGIG (reference sequence). The germline V and J ends were trimmed by 1 base and 5 bases, with 17 bases remaining between them. The CDR3 extends over 15 amino acids. The CDR3 protein is CAWSATTGPRTEAFF. The DNA of the CDR3 is TGTGCCTGGAGTGCCACTACAGGCCCGCGGACTGAAGCTTTCTTT. The complete variable domain, with remaining parts taken from reference TRBV30 and TRBJ1-1, reads SQTIHQWPATLVQPVGSPLSLECTVEGTSNPNLYWYRQAAGRGLQLLFYSVGIGQISSEVPQNLSASRPQDRQFILSSKKLLLSDSGFYLCAWSATTGPRTEAFFGQGTRLTVV.

The chain couples TRBV7-2 to TRBJ1-1; D is undetermined. Deletions cut 5 bases from V and 6 bases from J, with 16 bases between. Germline V CDR1 and CDR2: SGHTA, FQGNSA. The CDR3 covers 14 residues. CDR3 bases: TGTGCCAGCAGCCTAAGGACGTCAGTCGCTGAAGCTTTCTTT. This encodes CASSLRTSVAEAFF.

This clonotype was recorded a few times. V gene TRBV12-3 or TRBV12-4 combines with J gene TRBJ2-7; D not resolved. The CDR3 is 13 amino acids. V was trimmed by 3 bases and J by 3 bases, leaving 9 bases between them. The CDR3 reads CASSFDGYYEQYV. In DNA form, the CDR3 reads TGTGCCAGCAGTTTTGACGGATACTACGAGCAGTACGTC.

This clonotype occurred once. CDR3 region: CATSRDNRLAGVGEQYF. The CDR3 region has the DNA TGTGCCACCAGCAGAGATAACCGACTAGCGGGAGTCGGCGAGCAGTACTTC. V usage is TRBV15 and J usage is TRBJ2-7, with 12 nucleotides matching TRBD2. CDR3 length: 17 amino acids. Germline CDR1 reads LNHNV; CDR2 reads YYDKDF (reference sequence). J was trimmed by 6 bases and V by 0 bases; bases with no gene match: 9.

Details on this clonotype: An end of the junction differs from the germline gene, which may be a read error. The chain employs TRBV29-1 and TRBJ2-6; 14 bases map to TRBD2. The CDR3 is 18 residues long. From germline, CDR1 is SQVTM and CDR2 ANQGSEA. DNA of the CDR3: TGCAGCGTTGTATCAGGGACTAGCGGGAGTACTGGGGCCAACGGCCTGACTTTC. It encodes CSVVSGTSGSTGANGLTF.

This clonotype has a handful of counts. The chain joins TRBV7-2 to TRBJ2-3, with 12 bases matching TRBD2. From germline, CDR1 is SGHTA and CDR2 FQGNSA. CDR3 size: 17 residues. The ends lost 0 bases at V and 1 base at J; junction bases unmatched: 2. The CDR3 nucleotides read TGTGCCAGCAGCTTAGCGCTAGCGGGAGGGCGCACAGATACGCAGTATTTT. Protein sequence: CASSLALAGGRTDTQYF.

V and J are TRBV5-1 and TRBJ2-1; a possible D gene is TRBD2 (6 bases). The length of the CDR3 is 15 residues. V was cut by 0 bases and J by 7 bases, with 14 bases left in between. Germline V gives CDR1 SGHRS, CDR2 YFSETQ. The CDR3 nucleotides read TGCGCCAGCAGCTTGGAAGCTAGCGTAAAAAATGAGCAGTTCTTC. Protein product: CASSLEASVKNEQFF. The full variable domain, its missing parts supplied by reference TRBV5-1 and TRBJ2-1, is KAGVTQTPRYLIKTRGQQVTLSCSPISGHRSVSWYQQTPGQGLQFLFEYFSETQRNKGNFPGRFSGRQFSNSRSEMNVSTLELGDSALYLCASSLEASVKNEQFFGPGTRLTVL.

The CDR3 spells CASSVVASGSSDTQYF. CDR3 DNA: TGTGCCAGCAGCGTAGTAGCTAGCGGGAGTTCAGATACGCAGTATTTT. J is TRBJ2-3 and V is TRBV9; 10 bases align to TRBD2. Germline-derived CDR1 and CDR2 are SGDLS and YYNGEE. The CDR3 runs to 16 residues. V was clipped by 0 bases and J by 4 bases; unmatched bases: 5.

This chain uses TRBV6-5 with TRBJ2-1, with TRBD1 matching over 9 bases. Germline V gives CDR1 MNHEY, CDR2 SVGAGI. The trim removed 5 bases at V and 10 bases at J, leaving 12 bases unmatched. This CDR3 is built from 15 residues. DNA of the CDR3: TGTGCCAGCAGTCTACGGGACAGGGCGTCAAGGGAGCAGTTCTTC. Protein: CASSLRDRASREQFF.